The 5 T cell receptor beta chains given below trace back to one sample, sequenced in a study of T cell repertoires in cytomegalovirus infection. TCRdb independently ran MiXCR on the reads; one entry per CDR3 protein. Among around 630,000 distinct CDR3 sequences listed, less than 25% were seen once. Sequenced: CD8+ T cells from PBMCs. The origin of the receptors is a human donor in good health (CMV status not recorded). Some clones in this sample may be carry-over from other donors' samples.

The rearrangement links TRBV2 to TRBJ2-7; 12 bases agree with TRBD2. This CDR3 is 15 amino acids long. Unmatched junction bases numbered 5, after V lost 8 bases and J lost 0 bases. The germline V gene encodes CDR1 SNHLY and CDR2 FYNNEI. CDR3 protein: CASRGTSGPSYEQYV. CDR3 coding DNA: TGTGCCAGCCGCGGGACTAGCGGGCCCTCCTACGAGCAGTACGTC.

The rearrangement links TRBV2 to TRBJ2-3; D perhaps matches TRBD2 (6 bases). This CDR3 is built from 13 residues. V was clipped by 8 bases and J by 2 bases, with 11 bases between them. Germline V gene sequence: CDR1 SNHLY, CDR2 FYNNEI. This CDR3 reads CASRTINTDTQYF. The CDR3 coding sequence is TGTGCCAGCCGGACTATCAACACAGATACGCAGTATTTT.

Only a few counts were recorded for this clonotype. This CDR3 is CASSEVEGSGEQYV. CDR3 DNA sequence: TGTGCCAGCAGTGAAGTCGAGGGTTCGGGCGAGCAGTACGTC. The genes are TRBV6-1 and TRBJ2-7; weak D call: TRBD2 (5 bases). CDR3 size: 14 residues. The V end was cut by 1 base, the J end by 6 bases, with 13 bases between. Germline V gene data show CDR1 as MNHNS and CDR2 as SASEGT.

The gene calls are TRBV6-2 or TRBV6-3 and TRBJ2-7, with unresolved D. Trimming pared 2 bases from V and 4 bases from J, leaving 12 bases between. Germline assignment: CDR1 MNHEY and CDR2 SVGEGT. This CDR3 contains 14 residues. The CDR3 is CASSYGPGEYEQYV. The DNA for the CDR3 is TGTGCCAGCAGTTACGGTCCCGGAGAGTACGAGCAGTACGTC.

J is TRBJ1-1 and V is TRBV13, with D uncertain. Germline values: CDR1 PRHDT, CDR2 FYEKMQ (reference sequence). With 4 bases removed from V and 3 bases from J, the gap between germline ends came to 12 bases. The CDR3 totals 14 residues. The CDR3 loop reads CASSSPGPDTEAFF. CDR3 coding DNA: TGTGCCAGCAGCTCTCCAGGACCCGACACTGAAGCTTTCTTT.